This passage covers 12 T cell receptor beta chains from one sample sequenced in a study of blood T cell repertoires in COVID-19. Data came from immunoSEQ multiplex PCR; TCRdb stores just in-frame clones and leaves some out. Counted here are about 100,000 clones, 85% to 95% occurring once; the ten biggest clones make up less than 7.5%. Sequences were obtained from peripheral blood. All receptors come from a man in his forties or fifties with active COVID-19.

The V and J genes are TRBV6-5 and TRBJ2-7; 7 bases map to TRBD2. V was pared by 0 bases and J by 4 bases, with 6 bases of the junction left unmatched. The CDR3 loop spans 15 amino acids. Germline CDR1 reads MNHEY; CDR2 reads SVGAGI. CDR3 in amino acids: CASSYSRIAGYEQYF. The CDR3 region has the DNA TGTGCCAGCAGTTACTCGAGGATAGCGGGTTACGAGCAGTACTTC.

This clone was seen more than once but under ten times. This sequence joins TRBV7-9 and TRBJ1-6; D is unclear. Germline lookup yields CDR1 SEHNR and CDR2 FQNEAQ (reference sequence). This CDR3 has 14 residues. Deletions cut 5 bases from V and 11 bases from J, with 16 bases between. CDR3 sequence (DNA): TGTGCCAGCAGCGACGATGCCGTCGGGACACCCCTCCACTTT. This codes for CASSDDAVGTPLHF. The variable domain in full, with the rest retrieved from reference TRBV7-9 and TRBJ1-6, is DTGVSQNPRHKITKRGQNVTFRCDPISEHNRLYWYRQTLGQGPEFLTYFQNEAQLEKSRLLSDRFSAERPKGSFSTLEIQRTEQGDSAMYLCASSDDAVGTPLHFGNGTRLTVT.

This chain uses TRBV5-5 with TRBJ2-2; D remains unclear. The CDR3 extends over 12 amino acids. Trimming removed 4 bases from V and 3 bases from J, with 4 bases in between. Germline CDR1 reads SGHKS; CDR2 reads YYEKEE (reference sequence). The CDR3 DNA is TGTGCCAGCAGCCTAGACACCGGGGAGCTGTTTTTT. This codes for CASSLDTGELFF.

This chain uses TRBV11-3 with TRBJ2-1; D might be TRBD2 (6 bases). The CDR3 consists of 12 residues. The ends were cut back, 6 bases at V and 9 bases at J, with 12 bases in the middle. The germline CDR1 and CDR2 sequences are SGHNT and YENEEA. The CDR3 protein is CASSPMGGEQFF. DNA for the CDR3: TGTGCCAGCAGTCCTATGGGGGGTGAGCAGTTCTTC.

This clone appeared once. The chain has TRBV3-1 (or the pseudogene TRBV3-2) and TRBJ2-1; D gene unclear. V was shortened by 1 base and J by 4 bases, with 8 bases between the two germline ends. The CDR3 sequence is 14 residues long. CDR1 is LGHDT, CDR2 YNNKEL, per germline (reference sequence). The DNA of the CDR3 is TGTGCCAGCAGCCAAGGGGCACAGTACAATGAGCAGTTCTTC. Amino acid sequence: CASSQGAQYNEQFF.

The chain recombines TRBV7-9 with TRBJ1-5; 7 bases are a match to TRBD1. The germline V gene has CDR1 SEHNR and CDR2 FQNEAQ (reference sequence). J gave up 4 bases and V 5 bases, and 5 bases lay outside the gene matches. The CDR3 loop spans 14 amino acids. CDR3 protein: CASSRTGLNQPQHF. In nucleotides, the CDR3 is TGTGCCAGCAGCCGGACAGGCTTAAATCAGCCCCAGCATTTT.

The genes are TRBV19 and TRBJ2-2; D not resolved. With 2 bases removed from V and 0 bases from J, the gap between germline ends came to 7 bases. CDR1 and CDR2 from the germline V gene are LNHDA and SQIVND (reference sequence). The CDR3 length is 15 residues. CDR3 nucleotide sequence: TGTGCCAGTAGTATAAGCTCGTCGAACACCGGGGAGCTGTTTTTT. Protein product: CASSISSSNTGELFF.

This clone has just one count. The rearrangement uses TRBV7-6 and TRBJ2-7; 8 bases fit TRBD2. Germline CDR1 SGHVS, CDR2 FNYEAQ. CDR3 size: 15 residues. V shed 6 bases and J 0 bases; nucleotides not matched to a gene: 7. The CDR3: CASSLSSGFSYEQYF. The CDR3 nucleotides read TGTGCCAGCAGTCTATCTAGCGGGTTCTCCTACGAGCAGTACTTC.

The J gene is TRBJ2-7, the V gene TRBV28; D remains ambiguous. This CDR3 region has 14 residues. Germline CDR1 is MDHEN and CDR2 is SYDVKM. V lost 3 bases to trimming and J lost 3 bases, with 12 bases between them. The CDR3 DNA sequence: TGTGCCAGCAGTTTGGCCAGGTTGGGCTACGAGCAGTACTTC. Amino acid sequence: CASSLARLGYEQYF. Using reference TRBV28 and TRBJ2-7 for the parts outside the CDR3, the full variable domain is DVKVTQSSRYLVKRTGEKVFLECVQDMDHENMFWYRQDPGLGLRLIYFSYDVKMKEKGDIPEGYSVSREKKERFSLILESASTNQTSMYLCASSLARLGYEQYFGPGTRLTVT.

The CDR3 reads CASSQGTRAGDTGELFF. CDR3 nucleotide sequence: TGCGCCAGCAGCCAAGGGACGAGGGCGGGGGACACCGGGGAGCTGTTTTTT. The chain couples TRBV4-1 to TRBJ2-2; TRBD2 matches at 7 bases. Looked up from germline, CDR1 is MGHRA and CDR2 is YSYEKL. J was trimmed by 3 bases and V by 1 base; bases with no gene match: 8. This CDR3 has 17 amino acids.

V usage is TRBV7-3 and J usage is TRBJ2-6; D ambiguous. The germline V gene encodes CDR1 SGHTA and CDR2 FQGTGA. V shed 1 base and J shed 2 bases, with 9 bases lying between them. The CDR3 is 16 amino acids. CDR3 residues: CASSLSGRTGANVLTF. In DNA, the CDR3 is TGTGCCAGCAGCTTAAGTGGTAGAACTGGGGCCAACGTCCTGACTTTC. Variable domain in full (rest from reference TRBV7-3 and TRBJ2-6): GAGVSQTPSNKVTEKGKYVELRCDPISGHTALYWYRQSLGQGPEFLIYFQGTGAADDSGLPNDRFFAVRPEGSVSTLKIQRTERGDSAVYLCASSLSGRTGANVLTFGAGSRLTVL.

CDR3 coding DNA: TGCGCCAGCAGCTTGGCGCCTAGCGGAAGCCAAGAGACCCAGTACTTC. This encodes CASSLAPSGSQETQYF. The chain joins TRBV5-1 to TRBJ2-5; TRBD2 matches 7 bases. V dropped 0 bases and J dropped 1; count of bases not matched to a gene: 6. CDR1 is SGHRS and CDR2 is YFSETQ in the germline V gene. The CDR3 is made up of 16 amino acids.